The clone carrying this T cell receptor beta chain was observed many times. Cells stained for CD3, CD4, CD8, CD45RA and CD27 were sorted into four subsets. The entry originates in a study of naive and memory T cell subsets. An equimolar mix of two oligonucleotides served as the beta constant-region primer for TRBC1 and TRBC2. TCRdb re-derived calls from the UMI-ligation and nested PCR reads in MiXCR, one entry per CDR3 protein. In the table there are roughly 21,000 distinct CDR3 sequences, 8% to 13% of which are singletons. V shed 0 bases, J shed 2 bases, and the junction held 22 bases outside the gene matches. There are 23 residues in the CDR3. Germline V CDR1 and CDR2: LGHNA, YNFKEQ.

The sample was central memory CD8+ T cells from blood. The chain is built from TRBV4-2 and TRBJ2-5; 12 nucleotides align to TRBD2. The receptor comes from a human donor in good health. Here the CDR3 reads CASSQEWPPRPGLAGHLQETQYF. CDR3 nucleotide sequence: TGTGCCAGCAGCCAAGAATGGCCACCCCGTCCGGGACTAGCGGGCCACCTACAAGAGACCCAGTACTTC.